One TCR beta chain is described in this entry. As originally analysed: ImmunoSEQ yielded junction-only sequences lacking quality scores, so filtering differed. Libraries were prepared by immunoSEQ multiplex PCR; TCRdb keeps only in-frame clonotypes and omits some of them. V, J and clone size are taken as reported in that table, and D and trimming were inferred from the DNA itself. The sample contains around 700,000 clones, over 65% of which appear only once. CDR3 size: 15 residues. Germline CDR1 reads SGDLS; CDR2 reads YYNGEE. V dropped 0 bases and J dropped 0 bases, with 8 bases sitting between them. These data originate in a study of shared clonotypes between healthy human individuals. Study-level information: Participating donors consisted of a couple of women and a few men aged 18 to 49. Per-donor plates numbered three CD4 naive, three CD4 memory, two CD8 naive and one CD8 memory.

All of the donors resided in Nashville, Tennessee, and each was a Caucasian adult. The sample consisted of memory CD4+ T cells sorted from blood. Documented subset: CD45RA-negative fraction. This TCR was recovered from a woman in her twenties or thirties in good health. The chain links TRBV9 to TRBJ2-3; D remains unclear. CDR3 in amino acids: CASSVGQRSTDTQYF. The CDR3 DNA is TGTGCCAGCAGCGTAGGGCAGCGCAGCACAGATACGCAGTATTTT.